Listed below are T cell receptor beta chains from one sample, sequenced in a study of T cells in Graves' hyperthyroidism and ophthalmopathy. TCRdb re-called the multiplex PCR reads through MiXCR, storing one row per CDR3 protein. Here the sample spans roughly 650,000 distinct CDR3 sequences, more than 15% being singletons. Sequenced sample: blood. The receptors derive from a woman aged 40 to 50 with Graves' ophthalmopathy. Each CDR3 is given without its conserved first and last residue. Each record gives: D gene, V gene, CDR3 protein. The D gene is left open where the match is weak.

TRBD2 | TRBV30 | ACEGLAGGYEQY
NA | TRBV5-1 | ASSLDGHKDSYEQY
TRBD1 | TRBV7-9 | ANSLEGGLEQY
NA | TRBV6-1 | ASSFNRGNQPQH
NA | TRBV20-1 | SARDTSGYTGEQF
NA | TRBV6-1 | ASSNHHPLEPLNEQF
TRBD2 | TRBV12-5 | ASGLGLAGDTQY
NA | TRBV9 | ASSVRDYNQPQH
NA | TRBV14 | ASSQDIRRSDTQY
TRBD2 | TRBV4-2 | ASSQAFLAGGDTQY
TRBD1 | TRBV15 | ATSRGGTEKNIQY
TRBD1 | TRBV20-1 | SASGTGGRGEGSGNTIY
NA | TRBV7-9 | ASNGGRMETQY
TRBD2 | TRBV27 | AGSAGRASGRPPY
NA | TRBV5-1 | ASSLGAPGELF
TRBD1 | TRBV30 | AWSVGQANEKLF
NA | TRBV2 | ASSEGRVGLVEKLF
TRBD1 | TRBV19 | ASSIPGTGVLTGELF
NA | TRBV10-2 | ASSEGGLGALTEAF
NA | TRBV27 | ASSWTVDYGYT
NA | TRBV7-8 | ASSFPSGQINEQF
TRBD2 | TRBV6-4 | ASSERFGVGGPSEQF
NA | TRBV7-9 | ASSLGPVGAGANVLT
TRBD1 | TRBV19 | ASSTPLQSGQGRNEQF
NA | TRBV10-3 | AISSSLAYGYT
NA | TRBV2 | ASSEVNPSYYNEQF
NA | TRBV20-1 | SASRSYSYNEQF
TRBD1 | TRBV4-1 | ASSQGGQGAYEQY
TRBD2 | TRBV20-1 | SARGLAGGGTDTQY
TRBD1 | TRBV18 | ASSLGQGRTDTQY
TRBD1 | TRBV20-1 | TPDRDGYT
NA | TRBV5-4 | ASSLDLAAVDEKLF